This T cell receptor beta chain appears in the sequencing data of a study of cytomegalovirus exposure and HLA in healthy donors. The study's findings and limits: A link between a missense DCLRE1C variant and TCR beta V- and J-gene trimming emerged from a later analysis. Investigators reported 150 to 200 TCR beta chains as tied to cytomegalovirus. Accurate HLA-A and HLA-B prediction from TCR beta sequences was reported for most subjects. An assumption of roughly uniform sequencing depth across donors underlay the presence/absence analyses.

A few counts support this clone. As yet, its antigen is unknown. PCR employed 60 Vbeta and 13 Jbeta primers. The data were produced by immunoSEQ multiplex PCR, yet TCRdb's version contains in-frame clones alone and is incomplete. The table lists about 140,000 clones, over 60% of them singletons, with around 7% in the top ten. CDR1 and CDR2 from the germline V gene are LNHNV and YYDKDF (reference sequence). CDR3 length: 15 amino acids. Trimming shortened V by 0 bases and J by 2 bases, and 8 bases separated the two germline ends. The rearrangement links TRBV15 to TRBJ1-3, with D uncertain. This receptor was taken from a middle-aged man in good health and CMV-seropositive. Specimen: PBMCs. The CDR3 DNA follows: TGTGCCACCAGCAGAGAGGGGAGGGCTGGAAACACCATATATTTT. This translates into CATSREGRAGNTIYF.